This entry lists 3 T cell receptor beta chains sequenced from one sample in a study of blood T cell repertoires in COVID-19. The table came from immunoSEQ multiplex PCR; TCRdb's copy has only in-frame clones and leaves some out. The sample yields about 430,000 clones, roughly 89% seen once. Source material: peripheral blood. These receptors all come from a man aged 18 to 35 with COVID-19, enrolled during active disease.

The rearrangement links TRBV5-1 to TRBJ2-3; D uncertain. The CDR3 is 15 amino acids. The germline V gene encodes CDR1 SGHRS and CDR2 YFSETQ. V lost 0 bases and J lost 0, with 8 bases in between. The CDR3 loop is CASSLGLASTDTQYF. CDR3 bases: TGCGCCAGCAGCTTGGGTTTAGCTAGCACAGATACGCAGTATTTT.

This clone was counted a few times. The same CDR3 arises from other DNA sequences in this sample as well. The chain combines TRBV18 with TRBJ2-2; 8 positions match TRBD1. This CDR3 has 15 amino acids. CDR1 and CDR2 (germline): KGHSH, LQKENI. J lost 2 bases, V lost 3 bases, and 2 bases had no gene match. The CDR3 loop reads CASSPGQGNTGELFF. CDR3 nucleotide sequence: TGTGCCAGCTCACCCGGACAGGGTAACACCGGGGAGCTGTTTTTT.

V gene TRBV15 combines with J gene TRBJ2-7, with 10 bases aligning to TRBD1. With V trimmed by 1 base and J by 4 bases, 4 bases remained unmatched. This CDR3 contains 15 residues. Per germline, CDR1 LNHNV and CDR2 YYDKDF (reference sequence). Here the CDR3 reads CATSRGGTGAYEQYF. The CDR3 DNA is TGTGCCACCAGCAGAGGAGGGACAGGGGCTTACGAGCAGTACTTC.